This T cell receptor beta chain was identified during a study of OX40 agonist ivuxolimab in advanced cancers. In the study overall: With ivuxolimab, an agonistic anti-OX40 (CD134) antibody, patients were treated.

Measured with immunoSEQ multiplex PCR; TCRdb has only the in-frame clones, and not every one. The sample shows 70,000 to 85,000 clones, approximately 84% of them seen only once. CDR1 is ENHRY, CDR2 SYGVKD, per germline. The CDR3 spans 13 residues. J lost 7 bases, V lost 10 bases, and 6 bases had no gene match. The sequencing used CD4+ or CD8+ T cells sorted from blood, collected in a trial of the OX40 agonist ivuxolimab. The rearrangement joins TRBV10-3 to TRBJ2-1, with 11 bases aligning to TRBD2. The receptor was derived from an adult with an advanced solid tumor such as melanoma, head and neck, liver or kidney cancer. This CDR3 reads CATTWTSGNEQFF. In DNA, the CDR3 is TGTGCCACAACCTGGACTAGCGGGAATGAGCAGTTCTTC.